This TCR beta chain was obtained from a study of cytomegalovirus exposure and HLA in healthy donors. Primers included in the PCR were 60 Vbeta and 13 Jbeta primers. Original analysis: Later reanalysis found around 84 million unique TCR beta chains, approximately 11 million of them shared. TCRdb's table, derived via immunoSEQ multiplex PCR, lists solely in-frame clones and lacks some. V, J and clone size are those of that table, while D and trimming were read from the DNA. In the table there are about 120,000 clones, just under 75% of which are singletons. The source of this sequence is a human donor in good health. Material: PBMCs.

The CDR3 DNA reads as TGTGCCAGCAGCTTGGAACAGGGTATGACTGAAGCTTTCTTT. It yields the protein CASSLEQGMTEAFF. The genes are TRBV5-4 and TRBJ1-1; possibly TRBD1 for D (6 bases). This CDR3 spans 14 amino acids. From germline, CDR1 is SGHNT and CDR2 YYREEE (reference sequence). Between the trimmed V and J ends, which lost 0 bases and 5 bases, there was a span of 11 bases.